One sample yielded the 19 T cell receptor beta chains listed below, sequenced in a study of blood T cell repertoires in COVID-19. This table comes from immunoSEQ multiplex PCR, and its TCRdb copy is limited to in-frame clones, with some not included. The sample consists of some 100,000 clones, around 85% of them appearing once. Sequenced: peripheral blood. The receptors here all came from a woman between 65 and 79 years old with active or convalescent COVID-19.

This clone appeared once. The genes are TRBV28 and TRBJ1-5; D perhaps matches TRBD1 (5 bases). CDR3 size: 13 residues. V was cut by 8 bases and J by 2 bases, with 10 bases left in between. CDR1 MDHEN and CDR2 SYDVKM come from the germline V gene. As DNA, the CDR3 is TGTGCCAGCGGGGGAGGGGGCAATCAGCCCCAGCATTTT. Residues: CASGGGGNQPQHF. The full variable domain, its missing parts supplied by reference TRBV28 and TRBJ1-5, is DVKVTQSSRYLVKRTGEKVFLECVQDMDHENMFWYRQDPGLGLRLIYFSYDVKMKEKGDIPEGYSVSREKKERFSLILESASTNQTSMYLCASGGGGNQPQHFGDGTRLSIL.

The V call is TRBV9, the J call TRBJ2-2; TRBD2 might be the D (5 bases). CDR3 size: 16 residues. V was cut by 2 bases and J by 2 bases, with 13 bases left in between. Germline V CDR1 and CDR2: SGDLS, YYNGEE. CDR3 DNA sequence: TGTGCCAGCAGCGTCCGGGATCTAGATAACACCGGGGAGCTGTTTTTT. Amino acids: CASSVRDLDNTGELFF.

The chain joins TRBV19 to TRBJ1-5; D ambiguous. The germline V gene has CDR1 LNHDA and CDR2 SQIVND (reference sequence). The V gene lost 5 bases and the J gene lost 2 bases, with 10 bases spanning the gap. CDR3 length equals 14 residues. DNA for the CDR3: TGTGCCAGTAGTTACTTCATGGGCAATCAGCCCCAGCATTTT. As protein: CASSYFMGNQPQHF.

V gene TRBV30 combines with J gene TRBJ2-7; possibly TRBD1 for D (6 bases). V lost 5 bases, J lost 3 bases, and 11 bases lay in between. Germline V CDR1 and CDR2: GTSNPN, SVGIG (reference sequence). The CDR3 runs 12 residues. The CDR3 region has the DNA TGTGCCTGGGGGACACCACTCTACGAGCAGTACTTC. It codes for CAWGTPLYEQYF.

This sequence joins TRBV29-1 and TRBJ1-1; possibly TRBD1 for D (5 bases). Trimming took off 2 bases at V and 1 base at J, with 8 bases between the two ends. CDR3 length: 13 residues. The germline V gene has CDR1 SQVTM and CDR2 ANQGSEA. The CDR3 loop reads CSVERQTNTEAFF. The CDR3 DNA follows: TGCAGCGTTGAACGACAGACGAACACTGAAGCTTTCTTT.

The DNA for the CDR3 is TGTGCCTGGGGTATCGCAGGGCGGATGGATCAGCCCCAGCATTTT. Its translation is CAWGIAGRMDQPQHF. The chain is built from TRBV30 and TRBJ1-5, with a weak D call TRBD1 (5 bases). Germline lookup yields CDR1 GTSNPN and CDR2 SVGIG (reference sequence). The CDR3 runs to 15 residues. V was trimmed by 5 bases and J by 5 bases, leaving 19 bases between them.

The chain recombines TRBV2 with TRBJ1-5, with 9 bases aligning to TRBD1. V lost 6 bases to trimming and J lost 5 bases; unmatched junction nucleotides: 8. Germline-derived CDR1 and CDR2 are SNHLY and FYNNEI. The CDR3 runs 15 residues. The CDR3 nucleotides are TGTGCCAGCAGGGAAAGACAGGGGGTCGATCAGCCCCAGCATTTT. Translating gives CASRERQGVDQPQHF. The variable domain in full, completed from reference TRBV2 and TRBJ1-5, reads EPEVTQTPSHQVTQMGQEVILRCVPISNHLYFYWYRQILGQKVEFLVSFYNNEISEKSEIFDDQFSVERPDGSNFTLKIRSTKLEDSAMYFCASRERQGVDQPQHFGDGTRLSIL.

The chain carries TRBV15 and TRBJ1-5; D perhaps matches TRBD1 (5 bases). The V end was cut by 3 bases, the J end by 0 bases, with 9 bases between. CDR1 and CDR2 from the germline V gene are LNHNV and YYDKDF (reference sequence). The CDR3 spans 15 residues. The CDR3 here is CATSRTTVSNQPQHF. The CDR3 DNA reads as TGTGCCACCAGCAGGACGACAGTTAGCAATCAGCCCCAGCATTTT. Supplemented by reference TRBV15 and TRBJ1-5, the full variable domain reads DAMVIQNPRYQVTQFGKPVTLSCSQTLNHNVMYWYQQKSSQAPKLLFHYYDKDFNNEADTPDNFQSRRPNTSFCFLDIRSPGLGDTAMYLCATSRTTVSNQPQHFGDGTRLSIL.

This clone was seen just once. The chain recombines TRBV5-1 with TRBJ1-2, with TRBD1 identical over 11 bases. V was pared by 0 bases and J by 8 bases, with 3 bases of the junction left unmatched. Germline CDR1 and CDR2: SGHRS and YFSETQ. The length of the CDR3 is 14 residues. The CDR3 DNA sequence: TGCGCCAGCAGCTTGGGGACAGGGGGCGGGGGCTACACCTTC. The encoded protein is CASSLGTGGGGYTF.

V gene TRBV2 combines with J gene TRBJ1-2, with 10 positions matching TRBD1. The CDR3 has 13 residues. Germline assignment: CDR1 SNHLY and CDR2 FYNNEI. Unmatched junction bases numbered 9, after V lost 7 bases and J lost 10 bases. The CDR3 sequence is CASKSSGQGPYTF. CDR3 DNA: TGTGCCAGCAAATCGTCGGGACAGGGGCCCTACACCTTC.

The chain carries TRBV5-1 and TRBJ1-6; 7 bases map to TRBD1. CDR3 size: 15 residues. The ends lost 0 bases at V and 5 bases at J; junction bases unmatched: 2. CDR1 and CDR2 from the germline V gene are SGHRS and YFSETQ. The CDR3 sequence: CASSLDRGDNSPLHF. CDR3 DNA: TGCGCCAGCAGCTTGGACAGGGGAGATAATTCACCCCTCCACTTT.

The chain uses TRBV30 and TRBJ2-2; 8 positions agree with TRBD1. This CDR3 is built from 16 residues. After removal of 2 bases from V and 2 bases from J, the junction contained 7 bases not matched to a gene. In germline, CDR1 is GTSNPN, CDR2 SVGIG (reference sequence). This CDR3 reads CAWSKTRGRNTGELFF. The CDR3 DNA sequence: TGTGCCTGGAGTAAAACCAGGGGGCGTAACACCGGGGAGCTGTTTTTT.

The DNA of the CDR3 is TGTGCCACCAGCAGAGAAGCAGGGGAAGAGACCCAGTACTTC. This gives the protein CATSREAGEETQYF. The rearrangement joins TRBV15 to TRBJ2-5; D may be TRBD1 (6 bases). This CDR3 has 14 amino acids. Germline V gene sequence: CDR1 LNHNV, CDR2 YYDKDF (reference sequence). V was trimmed by 0 bases and J by 3 bases, leaving 8 bases between them.

CDR3 in DNA: TGTGCCTGGAGTGGGGCCCAGGCCTTCTCTGGAAACACCATATATTTT. As protein: CAWSGAQAFSGNTIYF. The genes are TRBV30 and TRBJ1-3; D not resolved. The V and J ends lost 1 base and 0 bases respectively, with 13 bases between them. The CDR3 runs to 16 residues. Germline V gives CDR1 GTSNPN, CDR2 SVGIG (reference sequence).

The rearrangement joins TRBV7-2 to TRBJ2-2, with D perhaps TRBD2 (5 bases). Germline V gene lookup returns CDR1 SGHTA and CDR2 FQGNSA. V lost 0 bases and J lost 0, with 8 bases in between. The length of the CDR3 is 16 residues. The CDR3 loop reads CASSLASGTNTGELFF. The CDR3, as DNA: TGTGCCAGCAGCTTAGCGTCGGGAACGAACACCGGGGAGCTGTTTTTT.

The genes are TRBV10-3 and TRBJ2-5; 9 nucleotides match TRBD1. In germline, CDR1 is ENHRY, CDR2 SYGVKD. Trimming took 10 bases from V and 3 from J; bases not matched to a gene: 12. This CDR3 comprises 15 residues. The DNA for the CDR3 is TGTGCCACACGACGGAGTTGGACAGGGGAAGAGACCCAGTACTTC. Protein product: CATRRSWTGEETQYF.

The J gene is TRBJ2-7, the V gene TRBV6-2 or TRBV6-3, with 8 bases fitting TRBD1. CDR1 is MNHEY and CDR2 is SVGEGT in the germline V gene. The ends lost 2 bases at V and 5 bases at J; junction bases unmatched: 5. This CDR3 is built from 14 residues. The CDR3 is CASSYNRGSDEQYF. The CDR3 nucleotides read TGTGCCAGCAGTTACAACAGGGGGAGCGACGAGCAGTACTTC.

The V and J genes are TRBV2 and TRBJ1-5; D is perhaps TRBD1 (6 bases). The length of the CDR3 is 15 residues. With 4 bases removed from V and 4 bases from J, the gap between germline ends came to 14 bases. Germline V gene data show CDR1 as SNHLY and CDR2 as FYNNEI. The CDR3 nucleotides are TGTGCCAGCAGTGTTGAGGGGACAAAGAATCAGCCCCAGCATTTT. Its translation is CASSVEGTKNQPQHF.

In the case of this clone: The same CDR3 also results from other DNA sequences found in this sample. The chain combines TRBV28 with TRBJ2-2, with TRBD1 matching 11 bases. Trimming took 5 bases from V and 5 from J; bases not matched to a gene: 7. The CDR3 extends over 16 amino acids. Germline CDR1 MDHEN, CDR2 SYDVKM. CDR3 coding DNA: TGTGCCAGCAGTCTAGGACAGGGGGCAGGGACCGGGGAGCTGTTTTTT. Residues: CASSLGQGAGTGELFF.